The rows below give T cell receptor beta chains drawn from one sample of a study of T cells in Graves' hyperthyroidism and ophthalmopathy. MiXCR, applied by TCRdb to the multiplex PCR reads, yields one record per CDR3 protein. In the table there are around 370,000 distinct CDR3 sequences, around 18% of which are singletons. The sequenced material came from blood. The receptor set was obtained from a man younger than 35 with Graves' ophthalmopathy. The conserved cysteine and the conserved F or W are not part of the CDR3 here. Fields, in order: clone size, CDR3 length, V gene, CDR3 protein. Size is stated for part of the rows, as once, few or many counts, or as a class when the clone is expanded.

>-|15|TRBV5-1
ASSLGLAAKSQETQY
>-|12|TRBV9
ASSVEGFESPLH
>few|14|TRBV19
ASREDTRGYTGELF
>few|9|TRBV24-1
ATSDIHTQY
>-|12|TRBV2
ASRIGTGTDEQY
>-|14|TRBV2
ASRQKLGISLATQY
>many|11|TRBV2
ASTGTGANEQF
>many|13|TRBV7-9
ASTVAGEAHNEQF
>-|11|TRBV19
ASSILENTEAF
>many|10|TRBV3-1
ASSFRDSEQF
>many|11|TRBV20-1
SALRGDTGGYT
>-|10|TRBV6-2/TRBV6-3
ASSSEIGTQY
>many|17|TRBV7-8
ASSPEGQRGPPSYNEQF
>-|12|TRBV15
ATSLRDRNTEAF
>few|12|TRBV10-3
AISMTQGGAEAF
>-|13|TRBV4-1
ASSQGQGGNSPLH
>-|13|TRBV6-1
ASGLSPTSNEKLF
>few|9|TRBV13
ASSHGGPLH
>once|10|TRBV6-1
AVAGRQETQY
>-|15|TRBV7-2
ASSRGGGLAFTDTQY
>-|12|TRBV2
ASSDLDRGLEAF
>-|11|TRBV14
ASSLGTGRGAF
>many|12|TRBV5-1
ASSHGQGAYEQY
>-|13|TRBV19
ASSIEYQGDQPQH
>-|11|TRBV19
ASDRTPNTEAF
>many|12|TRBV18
ASSPPASTDTQY
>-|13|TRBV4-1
ASSQDRDRGLEAF
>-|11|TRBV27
ASSFLHLDTQY
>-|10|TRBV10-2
ASREVTGELF
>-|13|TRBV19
ASSMGGASTGELF
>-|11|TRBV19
ASSQASWEKLF
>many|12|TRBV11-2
ASSPLAGPGEQF
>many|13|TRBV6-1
ASRQTRGVYNEQF
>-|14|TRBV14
ASSPRGESNTGELF
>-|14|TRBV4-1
ASSQWGQTISYEQY
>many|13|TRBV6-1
ASSDRGGDSYEQY
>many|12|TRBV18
ASSPPLGDYEQF
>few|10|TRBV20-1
SADTGGNGYT
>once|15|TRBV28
ASRIDTETGPNYGYT
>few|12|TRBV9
ASSERDSAYEQY
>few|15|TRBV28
ASSSPAAGISNQPQH
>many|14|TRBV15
ATSSSRGVGRDTQY
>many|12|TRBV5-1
ASSLGQNNSPLH
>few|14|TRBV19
ASSTALAEPYNEQF
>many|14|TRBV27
ASSPGPLYSNQPQH
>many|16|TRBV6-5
ASSYSDRGGYSNQPQH
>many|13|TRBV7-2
ASSLDRGRGETQY
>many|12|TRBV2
ANRGGRAYNEQF
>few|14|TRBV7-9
ASSPPTGERVYEQY
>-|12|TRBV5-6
ASSRPGATDTQY
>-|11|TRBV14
ASGRVNTGELF
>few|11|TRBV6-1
ASRNNRDPGAF
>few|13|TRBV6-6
ASSYQDRGDTEAF
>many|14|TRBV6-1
ASSQPPGLSTDTQY
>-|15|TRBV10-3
ASSRGAGGGILDTQY
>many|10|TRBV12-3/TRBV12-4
ASTVRVTEAF
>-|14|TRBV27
ASSPGTRPSDNEQF